Below are 28 T cell receptor beta chains sequenced from a single sample in a study of vaccination and CD4 T cells after COVID-19. No antigens are known for them. Treatment meaning: roughly nine-day PBMC culture with coronavirus spike peptide pools or control peptides (ViraFEST assay). The study sequenced cultured CD4+ T cell DNA using the Oncomine TCR Beta short-read assay. TCRdb re-called the PCR reads with MiXCR, one entry per CDR3 protein. The profile shows roughly 20,000 distinct CDR3 sequences, around half of them singletons. This sample comprised CD4+ T cells from blood, cultured in vitro, obtained after SARS-CoV-2 vaccination. All receptors derive from a human donor who had recovered from COVID-19.

The chain combines TRBV10-2 with TRBJ2-3; no definite D call. The V end lost 8 bases, the J end lost 1 base, and 10 bases lay between the germline ends. This CDR3 comprises 13 residues. Germline V CDR1 and CDR2: WSHSY, SAAADI. The CDR3 bases are TGCGCCAGCCTCGGCGGACGCACAGATACGCAGTATTTT. This translates into CASLGGRTDTQYF.

This clonotype appeared a few times. V and J are TRBV6-4 and TRBJ1-1; D might be TRBD1 (6 bases). The V end was cut by 6 bases, the J end by 3 bases, with 14 bases between. Germline CDR1 is MRHNA and CDR2 is SNTAGT. This CDR3 is 14 amino acids long. The CDR3 nucleotides read TGTGCCAGCAGAATTCGGACAGAGGACACTGAAGCTTTCTTT. Translation gives CASRIRTEDTEAFF.

V gene TRBV6-1 combines with J gene TRBJ1-2, with TRBD1 as a possible D gene (5 bases). CDR1 is MNHNS and CDR2 is SASEGT in the germline V gene. This CDR3 region has 13 residues. V lost 4 bases and J 0 bases, leaving 6 bases between the germline ends. DNA of the CDR3: TGTGCCAGCAGTGCGGGGGCTAACTATGGCTACACCTTC. Its translation is CASSAGANYGYTF.

The chain carries TRBV20-1 and TRBJ2-7, with a possible D match to TRBD2 (5 bases). Per the germline V gene, CDR1 is DFQATT and CDR2 is SNEGSKA (reference sequence). The CDR3 sequence is 13 residues long. The V end was cut by 1 base, the J end by 5 bases, with 12 bases between. CDR3: CSARAGSLDEQYF. The CDR3, as DNA: TGCAGTGCTAGAGCGGGGTCTCTCGACGAGCAGTACTTC.

This clonotype was observed a handful of times. The J gene is TRBJ2-1, the V gene TRBV7-9; TRBD2 matches 7 bases. The V segment lost 1 base and the J segment 8 bases; nucleotides outside the gene matches: 11. Germline loops: CDR1 SEHNR, CDR2 FQNEAQ (reference sequence). The CDR3 is made up of 16 amino acids. The CDR3 nucleotides read TGTGCCAGCAGCTTAGATGGTGGGAGGGCCGACGATGAGCAGTTCTTC. Its protein is CASSLDGGRADDEQFF.

This clonotype was found a few times. The chain combines TRBV6-1 with TRBJ1-1; no definite D call. CDR1 and CDR2 from the germline V gene are MNHNS and SASEGT. Trimming took off 5 bases at V and 3 bases at J, with 13 bases between the two ends. The CDR3 runs 14 residues. The CDR3 reads CASSLIRSDTEAFF. The CDR3 DNA reads as TGTGCCAGCAGTCTAATCCGGAGTGACACTGAAGCTTTCTTT.

This clonotype was seen more than once but under ten times. V usage is TRBV20-1 and J usage is TRBJ1-1; D unresolved. The V gene's germline CDR1 is DFQATT and CDR2 SNEGSKA (reference sequence). V lost 1 base to trimming and J lost 4 bases, with 22 bases between them. The CDR3 runs 17 residues. The CDR3 is CSARVALGGGIRTEAFF. Written as DNA, the CDR3 is TGCAGTGCTAGAGTAGCCCTTGGTGGAGGGATTCGCACTGAAGCTTTCTTT.

The V gene is TRBV28, the J gene TRBJ1-1; 8 positions agree with TRBD1. The CDR3 has 13 amino acids. In germline, CDR1 is MDHEN, CDR2 SYDVKM. Trimming cost V 10 bases and J 2 bases; bases outside gene matches: 6. CDR3 sequence reads: CATLGQGNTEAFF. The DNA of the CDR3 is TGTGCCACCCTAGGACAGGGAAACACTGAAGCTTTCTTT.

This clonotype was seen a few times. This rearrangement joins TRBV20-1 to TRBJ2-5; 7 bases line up with TRBD2. Germline V CDR1 and CDR2: DFQATT, SNEGSKA (reference sequence). The ends lost 3 bases at V and 5 bases at J; junction bases unmatched: 12. The CDR3 has 15 amino acids. CDR3: CSASRGSGIGETQYF. The CDR3 nucleotides read TGCAGTGCTAGTAGGGGCAGCGGGATTGGGGAGACCCAGTACTTC.

The CDR3 reads CASSRTGGRYEQYF. In nucleotides, the CDR3 is TGTGCCAGTAGTAGGACAGGGGGCCGCTACGAGCAGTACTTC. The chain is built from TRBV19 and TRBJ2-7; TRBD1 matches 11 bases. Per the germline V gene, CDR1 is LNHDA and CDR2 is SQIVND (reference sequence). J lost 3 bases, V lost 4 bases, and 2 bases had no gene match. This CDR3 is built from 14 residues.

This chain joins TRBV19 and TRBJ2-5; TRBD2 matches at 11 bases. Unmatched junction bases numbered 14, after V lost 9 bases and J lost 2 bases. The CDR3 extends over 17 amino acids. The V gene's germline CDR1 is LNHDA and CDR2 SQIVND (reference sequence). The CDR3 sequence is CASSPQLAGVGQETQYF. In DNA, the CDR3 is TGTGCCAGCTCTCCCCAACTAGCGGGAGTAGGACAAGAGACCCAGTACTTC.

This sequence joins TRBV28 and TRBJ1-5, with TRBD1 matching over 9 bases. Germline CDR1 and CDR2: MDHEN and SYDVKM. With 2 bases clipped from V and 0 bases from J, the junction kept 5 bases outside the gene matches. The CDR3 length is 17 residues. The CDR3 region has the DNA TGTGCCAGCAGTTTAGGTGACAGGGGGGTTAGCAATCAGCCCCAGCATTTT. As protein: CASSLGDRGVSNQPQHF.

This clonotype appeared a few times. The chain uses TRBV6-5 and TRBJ1-2; D is ambiguous. V gave up 4 bases and J gave up 4 bases, with 16 bases separating them. This CDR3 spans 15 amino acids. CDR1 MNHEY and CDR2 SVGAGI come from the germline V gene. CDR3 region: CASSLLSRSAYGYTF. CDR3 sequence (DNA): TGTGCCAGCAGTTTACTTAGCCGGTCAGCCTATGGCTACACCTTC.

This clonotype showed up just a few times. The chain is built from TRBV11-3 and TRBJ1-5; D remains unclear. Trimming took off 1 base at V and 0 bases at J, with 4 bases between the two ends. Germline CDR1 SGHNT, CDR2 YENEEA. CDR3 length: 14 amino acids. CDR3 residues: CASSLGFSNQPQHF. The CDR3 nucleotides are TGTGCCAGCAGCTTAGGGTTTAGCAATCAGCCCCAGCATTTT.

The chain combines TRBV6-1 with TRBJ1-5, with D maybe TRBD1 (5 bases). The CDR3 loop spans 14 amino acids. Germline CDR1 and CDR2: MNHNS and SASEGT. Between the trimmed V and J ends, which lost 6 bases and 3 bases, there was a span of 12 bases. For the CDR3, the DNA is TGTGCCAGCAGCCGGGACGCCAACAATCAGCCCCAGCATTTT. As protein: CASSRDANNQPQHF.

This clonotype has just a few counts. J is TRBJ2-5 and V is TRBV20-1, with 8 positions matching TRBD2. The CDR3 spans 16 residues. With V trimmed by 3 bases and J by 4 bases, 13 bases remained unmatched. Germline-derived CDR1 and CDR2 are DFQATT and SNEGSKA (reference sequence). The CDR3, as DNA: TGCAGTGCTAGCGGGGGGGCCGACTTTTGGGGAGAGACCCAGTACTTC. Translation gives CSASGGADFWGETQYF.

This clonotype was observed a few times. The chain recombines TRBV7-9 with TRBJ1-1; 9 bases fit TRBD1. The V gene end was trimmed by 1 base and the J gene end by 1 base; junction bases not matched to a gene: 7. Germline CDR1 is SEHNR and CDR2 is FQNEAQ (reference sequence). This CDR3 contains 17 residues. CDR3 DNA: TGTGCCAGCAGCTTAGACCGGGACAGGGTTTGGAACACTGAAGCTTTCTTT. Its translation is CASSLDRDRVWNTEAFF. The whole variable domain, remainder taken from reference TRBV7-9 and TRBJ1-1, is DTGVSQNPRHKITKRGQNVTFRCDPISEHNRLYWYRQTLGQGPEFLTYFQNEAQLEKSRLLSDRFSAERPKGSFSTLEIQRTEQGDSAMYLCASSLDRDRVWNTEAFFGQGTRLTVV.

This clonotype was observed a handful of times. The chain employs TRBV6-1 and TRBJ1-6; 8 nucleotides align to TRBD1. CDR3 length: 15 amino acids. Germline V gene lookup returns CDR1 MNHNS and CDR2 SASEGT. V shed 2 bases and J 10 bases; nucleotides not matched to a gene: 7. The CDR3 region has the DNA TGTGCCAGCAGTGAAAGCGGCAGGGGGCGATCACCCCTCCACTTT. Protein sequence: CASSESGRGRSPLHF.

This sequence joins TRBV10-3 and TRBJ1-6; D remains ambiguous. This CDR3 is 13 amino acids long. Germline V gene lookup returns CDR1 ENHRY and CDR2 SYGVKD. V shed 7 bases and J shed 7 bases, with 11 bases lying between them. CDR3 sequence reads: CAIKSSANSPLHF. CDR3 in DNA: TGTGCCATCAAATCGTCGGCCAATTCACCCCTCCACTTT.

This clonotype was counted between two and nine times. This chain connects TRBV2 to TRBJ1-1; no firm D call. V was trimmed by 3 bases and J by 1 base, leaving 12 bases between them. There are 15 residues in the CDR3. The germline CDR1 and CDR2 sequences are SNHLY and FYNNEI. The CDR3 DNA is TGTGCCAGCAGTGAGATCGTAGGCAGGAACACTGAAGCTTTCTTT. Encoded protein: CASSEIVGRNTEAFF.

The chain couples TRBV20-1 to TRBJ1-5, with D possibly TRBD1 on 6 matching bases. V was trimmed by 3 bases and J by 5 bases, leaving 14 bases between them. The CDR3 has 14 residues. Germline loops: CDR1 DFQATT, CDR2 SNEGSKA (reference sequence). CDR3 loop: CSASWGGGYQPQHF. The CDR3 nucleotides are TGCAGTGCTAGCTGGGGGGGCGGGTATCAGCCCCAGCATTTT.

Here the CDR3 DNA reads TGCAGTGCTAGTGACCGAGCGGGAGGGTCCTACAATGAGCAGTTCTTC. Translated, it gives CSASDRAGGSYNEQFF. The V gene is TRBV20-1, the J gene TRBJ2-1, with 10 bases identical to TRBD2. CDR1 is DFQATT, CDR2 SNEGSKA, per germline (reference sequence). Losses at the gene ends were 3 bases for V and 1 base for J; bases not matched to a gene: 6. The CDR3 spans 16 residues.

The V gene is TRBV6-1, the J gene TRBJ1-2; 7 bases match TRBD1. Trimming at V came to 6 bases and at J to 0 bases, leaving 7 bases not matched to a gene. Germline-derived CDR1 and CDR2 are MNHNS and SASEGT. This CDR3 has 15 amino acids. CDR3 amino acids: CASRPSGGANYGYTF. DNA for the CDR3: TGTGCCAGCAGGCCCTCAGGGGGAGCTAACTATGGCTACACCTTC.

The CDR3 coding sequence is TGTGCCATCAGGGGGGGGTTGACTTCCAACACCGGGGAGCTGTTTTTT. It is translated as CAIRGGLTSNTGELFF. The J gene is TRBJ2-2, the V gene TRBV10-3; 7 positions match TRBD2. The germline V gene encodes CDR1 ENHRY and CDR2 SYGVKD. Germline trimming cut 6 bases from V and 2 bases from J; bases unmatched to any gene: 9. CDR3 length: 16 residues.

This clonotype was seen a handful of times. Here the CDR3 DNA reads TGTGCCAGCAGCTTAGATTTGGGGGTGAGCACTGAAGCTTTCTTT. Residues: CASSLDLGVSTEAFF. The chain uses TRBV7-9 and TRBJ1-1, with D possibly matching TRBD1 (5 bases). CDR1 is SEHNR and CDR2 is FQNEAQ in the germline V gene (reference sequence). V was cut by 1 base and J by 4 bases, with 13 bases left in between. CDR3 length equals 15 residues.

This clonotype was detected only a few times. The rearrangement links TRBV7-8 to TRBJ2-3; 7 bases are a match to TRBD1. From germline, CDR1 is SGHVS and CDR2 FQNEAQ. The CDR3 length is 16 residues. V lost 5 bases, J lost 0 bases, and 8 bases stayed unmatched. CDR3 sequence reads: CASSIGTVTSTDTQYF. The CDR3 DNA is TGTGCCAGCAGCATCGGGACAGTCACTAGCACAGATACGCAGTATTTT.

This chain joins TRBV19 and TRBJ2-1; 8 nucleotides line up with TRBD2. Per the germline V gene, CDR1 is LNHDA and CDR2 is SQIVND (reference sequence). The V and J ends lost 3 bases and 5 bases, in that order; junction bases with no gene match: 6. CDR3 length: 15 amino acids. The DNA of the CDR3 is TGTGCCAGTAGTATCGACCGACTAGCGAACAATGAGCAGTTCTTC. It is translated as CASSIDRLANNEQFF.

V gene TRBV20-1 combines with J gene TRBJ2-1; 8 bases line up with TRBD1. CDR3 length: 13 amino acids. From germline, CDR1 is DFQATT and CDR2 SNEGSKA (reference sequence). Trimming removed 6 bases from V and 3 bases from J; junction bases left unmatched: 4. The CDR3 region is CSASQGVYNEQFF. In DNA form, the CDR3 reads TGCAGTGCATCACAGGGGGTCTACAATGAGCAGTTCTTC.